What follows is one T cell receptor (beta chain) and its context. At least ten counts were recorded for this clonotype. Its antigen has not been determined. No much larger clone is present one base from it, and per-base qualities are unavailable. At the junction V is shortened by 1 base and J by 4 bases; bases outside the gene matches: 8. Based on the germline V gene, the CDR1 and CDR2 sequences are SGDLS and YYNGEE. Spanning cysteine to phenylalanine, the CDR3 consists of 17 amino acids. Here the CDR3 DNA is all that survives: 51 bases in frame from base 1. The sample comes from a study of T-cell reconstitution after alpha-beta-depleted transplantation in children (dated by TCRdb to the mid-2010s). As for the study more broadly: Using TCR repertoire profiling, the study followed T-cell immune reconstitution in a quantitative way in children after TCRalphabeta/CD19-depleted allogeneic hematopoietic cell transplantation. Overall results and qualifications from the work: In some patients, the high TCRbeta diversity seen at day 60 was put down to recipient T cells and intrathymic progenitors that had survived conditioning. The apparently early recovery of alphabetaT-cell counts about two months after transplant reportedly depended on only several hundred rapidly expanded clones that came from non-depleted graft cells. The frequencies of hyperexpanded clones fell over the following months, and after one year, T-cell counts and TCRbeta diversity were mostly attributed to newly produced T cells.

This sample's treatment or condition label indicates: allogeneic hematopoietic cell transplantation with graft depleted of TCRalphabeta T cells and CD19 B cells. The transplant recipients were children given TCRalphabeta/CD19-depleted allogeneic hematopoietic cell grafts. The receptor library was made with PCR. This sample was sequenced with an Illumina HiSeq 2500. TCR libraries were prepared with molecular barcoding, using unique molecular identifiers to normalize TCRbeta repertoire quantification. TCRdb passed the public sequencing reads through fastp at Q25 and MiXCR, retaining productive beta sequences. One record per CDR3 amino acid sequence lists the most common genes and DNA. The sample includes hundreds of thousands of distinct CDR3 sequences, with about 10% observed a single time. Clones ranked in the top ten supply 2% of the sample.

The chain links TRBV9 with TRBJ2-1; TRBD2 lines up with 10 middle nucleotides. This clonotype was sampled from a child aged 2 to 15 with inherited bone marrow failure, due to receive a stem cell transplant. The material was PBMCs, obtained before TCRalphabeta/CD19-depleted stem cell transplant. The sequence in DNA is TGTGCCAGCAGCGTATGGTTCTCTAGCGGGAGTTACAATGAGCAGTTCTTC. It specifies CASSVWFSSGSYNEQFF.